The 17 T cell receptor beta chains given below trace back to one sample, sequenced in a study of blood T cells in healthy people across ages. Next came a second PCR, run for about 7 to 12 cycles, which used a sample-barcoded 5' primer along with a J-beta primer mix. TCRdb called the 5' RACE reads again in MiXCR, with one record for every CDR3 protein. The sample holds approximately 400,000 distinct CDR3 sequences, approximately 51% seen once. The source material was blood. The receptors shown here come from a man aged 60 to 75 in good health.

This clonotype was detected a few times. Since a much larger clone is just one base distant, this may be a read error. The chain uses TRBV15 and TRBJ2-5; possibly TRBD1 or TRBD2 for D (5 bases each). Germline V lookup: CDR1 LNHNV, CDR2 YYDKDF (reference sequence). V lost 2 bases to trimming and J lost 11 bases, with 24 bases between them. This CDR3 comprises 16 residues. The CDR3 is CATSRHSGGGGNEQYF. CDR3 nucleotide sequence: TGTGCCACCAGCAGACACAGCGGTGGGGGTGGCAATGAGCAGTACTTC.

The V gene is TRBV6-6, the J gene TRBJ1-4; TRBD1 matches at 10 bases. The trim removed 0 bases at V and 6 bases at J, leaving 7 bases unmatched. CDR3 length: 17 amino acids. The germline V gene encodes CDR1 MNHNY and CDR2 SVGAGI (reference sequence). As DNA, the CDR3 is TGTGCCAGCAGTTACTCTAGTGGGACAGGGGTCTATGAAAAACTGTTTTTT. This encodes CASSYSSGTGVYEKLFF.

On this clonotype itself: One end of the junction fails to match germline, which may point to a read error. The DNA for the CDR3 is TGTGCCAGCAGCCAAGATTTCAGCTTAAATTCGCCCCTCCACTTT. Its protein is CASSQDFSLNSPLHF. This rearrangement joins TRBV4-2 to TRBJ1-6; D gene uncertain. This CDR3 is built from 15 residues. Germline-derived CDR1 and CDR2 are LGHNA and YNFKEQ.

This chain uses TRBV20-1 with TRBJ2-7, with D uncertain. Trimming took off 0 bases at V and 1 base at J, with 7 bases between the two ends. The germline gives CDR1 DFQATT, CDR2 SNEGSKA (reference sequence). This CDR3 has 13 residues. For the CDR3, the DNA is TGCAGTGCTAGAGATCCCGGTTCCTACGAGCAGTACTTC. It specifies CSARDPGSYEQYF.

This clonotype was seen a handful of times. J is TRBJ2-7 and V is TRBV9, with 7 bases fitting TRBD1. Germline CDR1 is SGDLS and CDR2 is YYNGEE. V shed 4 bases, J shed 5 bases, and the junction held 9 bases outside the gene matches. The CDR3 loop spans 14 amino acids. The DNA for the CDR3 is TGTGCCAGCAGCCCCCAGACAGGGACGGACGAGCAGTACTTC. Translated, it gives CASSPQTGTDEQYF.

This chain joins TRBV30 and TRBJ2-5, with D hard to call. The CDR3 is 12 residues long. The V and J ends lost 1 base and 10 bases respectively, with 13 bases between them. Germline lookup yields CDR1 GTSNPN and CDR2 SVGIG (reference sequence). CDR3 nucleotides: TGTGCCTGGAGTGGAAGGTTGTCGGGCCAGTACTTC. This translates into CAWSGRLSGQYF. The full variable domain, with the rest looked up from reference TRBV30 and TRBJ2-5, is SQTIHQWPATLVQPVGSPLSLECTVEGTSNPNLYWYRQAAGRGLQLLFYSVGIGQISSEVPQNLSASRPQDRQFILSSKKLLLSDSGFYLCAWSGRLSGQYFGPGTRLLVL.

This clonotype was seen more than once but under ten times. The chain employs TRBV7-2 and TRBJ2-5; TRBD1 or TRBD2 may be the D gene (5 bases each). The CDR3 covers 14 residues. CDR1 and CDR2 (germline): SGHTA, FQGNSA. V lost 5 bases and J lost 1, with 11 bases in between. In DNA, the CDR3 is TGTGCCAGCAGCCCCCGGGGCCTCCAAGAGACCCAGTACTTC. Its translation is CASSPRGLQETQYF.

The chain joins TRBV12-3 or TRBV12-4 to TRBJ1-5; D uncertain. V was shortened by 2 bases and J by 2 bases, with 10 bases between the two germline ends. CDR3 length equals 15 residues. CDR3 in DNA: TGTGCCAGCAGTTTATTAGCGTTGGGCAATCAGCCCCAGCATTTT. This encodes CASSLLALGNQPQHF.

V gene TRBV20-1 combines with J gene TRBJ2-5; 8 nucleotides agree with TRBD2. J lost 2 bases, V lost 3 bases, and 11 bases had no gene match. This CDR3 comprises 16 residues. Germline V CDR1 and CDR2: DFQATT, SNEGSKA (reference sequence). DNA for the CDR3: TGCAGTGCTAGGCCGCCCCCAGCTAGCGGGCAAGAGACCCAGTACTTC. It codes for CSARPPPASGQETQYF.

This clonotype has ten or more counts. This chain joins TRBV20-1 and TRBJ2-4, with a possible D match to TRBD2 (5 bases). Germline V lookup: CDR1 DFQATT, CDR2 SNEGSKA (reference sequence). CDR3 size: 16 residues. V lost 2 bases, J lost 0 bases, and 14 bases lay in between. The CDR3, as DNA: TGCAGTGCTAGATCTTTAGGCGGGTTAGCCAAAAACATTCAGTACTTC. Protein product: CSARSLGGLAKNIQYF.

This clonotype was observed a handful of times. The genes are TRBV7-8 and TRBJ1-6, with a weak D call TRBD1 (6 bases). CDR1 SGHVS and CDR2 FQNEAQ come from the germline V gene. The CDR3 is 16 residues long. With 6 bases removed from V and 2 bases from J, the gap between germline ends came to 14 bases. The CDR3 DNA sequence: TGTGCCAGCAGTCCCGTCGGGGGCGCCTATAATTCACCCCTCCACTTT. Encoded protein: CASSPVGGAYNSPLHF.

This chain joins TRBV20-1 and TRBJ2-7; 10 nucleotides align to TRBD1. Germline trimming cut 1 base from V and 1 base from J; bases unmatched to any gene: 7. Germline CDR1 DFQATT, CDR2 SNEGSKA (reference sequence). CDR3 length: 16 amino acids. CDR3 sequence (DNA): TGCAGTGCTAGAGCTATACCGGGACAGGGGTCCTACGAGCAGTACTTC. It translates to CSARAIPGQGSYEQYF.

The chain carries TRBV3-1 and TRBJ2-6, with D possibly TRBD2 on 6 matching bases. CDR1 and CDR2 (germline): LGHDT, YNNKEL (reference sequence). This CDR3 has 18 residues. V shed 4 bases and J shed 0 bases, with 16 bases lying between them. As DNA, the CDR3 is TGTGCCAGCAGCCCCTGGTTAGCGGCCGGCTCTGGGGCCAACGTCCTGACTTTC. Protein product: CASSPWLAAGSGANVLTF.

The CDR3 sequence is CASSQGRFGDSALHF. The CDR3 coding sequence is TGCGCCAGCAGCCAGGGCCGGTTTGGGGATTCGGCCCTCCACTTT. The J gene is TRBJ1-6, the V gene TRBV4-1; no definite D call. Germline-derived CDR1 and CDR2 are MGHRA and YSYEKL. Trimming removed 3 bases from V and 14 bases from J, with 20 bases in between. The CDR3 runs 15 residues.

The rearrangement joins TRBV11-2 to TRBJ2-1; tentative D call: TRBD2 (5 bases). The CDR3 length is 17 residues. Germline V gene data show CDR1 as SGHAT and CDR2 as FQNNGV. V dropped 4 bases and J dropped 5 bases, with 21 bases sitting between them. The CDR3 DNA is TGTGCCAGCAGCTCCAGAGGGTCCCGAACCATGAACAATGAGCAGTTCTTC. As protein: CASSSRGSRTMNNEQFF.

The V call is TRBV18, the J call TRBJ1-1; no firm D call. CDR1 and CDR2 from the germline V gene are KGHSH and LQKENI. Trimming stripped 3 bases from V and 6 bases from J, with 20 bases between. The CDR3 spans 16 residues. CDR3 DNA: TGTGCCAGCTCACCTTCCGGGCTCACAAGAGCATCTGAAGCTTTCTTT. Translated: CASSPSGLTRASEAFF.

This clonotype was seen more than once but under ten times. This chain joins TRBV29-1 and TRBJ1-2; D unclear. Trimming took 6 bases from V and 8 from J, leaving 16 bases between them. CDR3 length equals 12 residues. Germline V lookup: CDR1 SQVTM, CDR2 ANQGSEA. CDR3: CSVQAGSGGYTF. The CDR3 DNA sequence: TGCAGCGTCCAAGCCGGAAGCGGCGGCTACACCTTC.